Following are 23 T cell receptor beta chains from one sample sequenced in a study of post-analysis software for immune sequencing data. Study-wide results and caveats: The study found TRBV5-6, TRBV5-1 and TRBV20-1 among a few TRBV segments more frequent in patients than controls.

Each TCR beta cDNA library carried unique molecular identifiers. TCRdb passed the PCR reads through MiXCR, listing each CDR3 protein once. This sample has roughly 730,000 distinct CDR3 sequences, with just under 30% found just once. Antigens of these TCRs are unknown. Specimen: blood. Receptors originate from a girl between 10 and 17 years old with multiple sclerosis.

This sequence joins TRBV20-1 and TRBJ2-5, with 12 bases aligning to TRBD2. The germline V gene has CDR1 DFQATT and CDR2 SNEGSKA (reference sequence). Trimming removed 6 bases from V and 5 bases from J; junction bases left unmatched: 10. This CDR3 comprises 15 residues. The CDR3 bases are TGCAGTGCCTTCCTCGGACTAGCGGGGTGGGAGACCCAGTACTTC. Encoded protein: CSAFLGLAGWETQYF.

In this sample, this clonotype turned up a few times. The J gene is TRBJ1-5, the V gene TRBV6-5, with D hard to call. CDR3 size: 16 residues. Germline assignment: CDR1 MNHEY and CDR2 SVGAGI. The V end lost 5 bases, the J end lost 1 base, and 15 bases lay between the germline ends. CDR3 in DNA: TGTGCCAGCAGTACCCGGCGGGAGGGAAGCAATCAGCCCCAGCATTTT. It encodes CASSTRREGSNQPQHF.

This clonotype was observed a handful of times. This chain joins TRBV12-5 and TRBJ2-1; D unclear. CDR1 and CDR2 (germline): LGHNT, FRNRAP. The V gene lost 5 bases and the J gene lost 9 bases, with 8 bases spanning the gap. The CDR3 has 11 residues. CDR3 nucleotide sequence: TGTGCTAGTGGTCACGGCGTTGAGCAGTTCTTC. Its translation: CASGHGVEQFF.

The CDR3 protein is CASSEGLAGASPEQYF. CDR3 nucleotides: TGTGCCAGCAGCGAAGGACTAGCGGGAGCCTCCCCCGAGCAGTACTTC. The V and J genes are TRBV7-2 and TRBJ2-7, with 13 bases that match TRBD2. Germline V CDR1 and CDR2: SGHTA, FQGNSA. The CDR3 spans 16 residues. Trimming cost V 5 bases and J 6 bases; bases outside gene matches: 10.

V and J are TRBV7-2 and TRBJ2-7; TRBD1 matches 10 bases. The DNA end is a closer match to TRBJ2-5, so the J assignment may be wrong. CDR1 and CDR2 (germline): SGHTA, FQGNSA. The CDR3 consists of 14 residues. The DNA of the CDR3 is TGTGCCAGCAGCGCCGTGACAGGGGGCCGGACCCAGTACTTC. Translating it yields CASSAVTGGRTQYF.

This clonotype was detected only a few times. The chain couples TRBV5-1 to TRBJ2-1; D is undetermined. The CDR3 sequence is 19 residues long. Germline V gives CDR1 SGHRS, CDR2 YFSETQ. V lost 2 bases and J 10 bases, leaving 31 bases between the germline ends. CDR3 coding DNA: TGCGCCAGCAGCTTTCCCCCCTCCTCTTTGGCTAGGGTTGACCAGGAGCAGTTCTTC. Encoded protein: CASSFPPSSLARVDQEQFF. The full variable domain, completed using reference TRBV5-1 and TRBJ2-1, is KAGVTQTPRYLIKTRGQQVTLSCSPISGHRSVSWYQQTPGQGLQFLFEYFSETQRNKGNFPGRFSGRQFSNSRSEMNVSTLELGDSALYLCASSFPPSSLARVDQEQFFGPGTRLTVL.

This clonotype showed up just a few times. The gene calls are TRBV5-6 and TRBJ2-1; 10 nucleotides agree with TRBD1. Unmatched junction bases numbered 10, after V lost 0 bases and J lost 4 bases. This CDR3 has 18 amino acids. The V gene's germline CDR1 is SGHDT and CDR2 YYEEEE. The CDR3 loop is CASSLVGQGVLGYNEQFF. CDR3 sequence (DNA): TGTGCCAGCAGCTTGGTCGGACAGGGGGTTCTTGGGTACAATGAGCAGTTCTTC.

There are a few counts of this clonotype. The rearrangement uses TRBV7-2 and TRBJ2-7; 13 bases are shared with TRBD2. The CDR3 spans 15 residues. The V and J ends lost 5 bases and 6 bases, in that order; junction bases with no gene match: 7. Germline V CDR1 and CDR2: SGHTA, FQGNSA. The CDR3 DNA sequence: TGTGCCAGCAGCCCCGGACTAGCGGGAGTTTCCGAGCAGTACTTC. As protein: CASSPGLAGVSEQYF.

The chain has TRBV6-6 and TRBJ1-2; 8 positions match TRBD1. The CDR3 is 15 residues long. Germline V gene lookup returns CDR1 MNHNY and CDR2 SVGAGI (reference sequence). With 1 base clipped from V and 8 bases from J, the junction kept 9 bases outside the gene matches. CDR3 DNA: TGTGCCAGCAGTTACTTTGAGGCCAGGGGGCTGGGCTACACCTTC. This encodes CASSYFEARGLGYTF.

This clonotype came up a few times. The rearrangement joins TRBV2 to TRBJ2-7, with 7 nucleotides matching TRBD1. CDR3 length: 15 residues. Trimming at V came to 3 bases and at J to 6 bases, leaving 11 bases not matched to a gene. CDR1 is SNHLY, CDR2 FYNNEI, per germline. This CDR3 is CASSEGTGDQSEQYF. CDR3 nucleotides: TGTGCCAGCAGTGAGGGCACAGGGGACCAGTCCGAGCAGTACTTC.

The chain recombines TRBV10-3 with TRBJ2-5, with D possibly TRBD1 on 7 matching bases. The CDR3 runs to 14 residues. The ends were cut back, 6 bases at V and 3 bases at J, with 14 bases in the middle. Germline values: CDR1 ENHRY, CDR2 SYGVKD. This CDR3 reads CAIRAGGGKETQYF. The CDR3 coding sequence is TGTGCCATCAGAGCAGGGGGAGGAAAAGAGACCCAGTACTTC.

In its sample, this clonotype was seen a few times. The CDR3 region is CASSLVAGAPYNEQYF. DNA for the CDR3: TGTGCCAGCAGCTTAGTGGCGGGAGCTCCCTACAATGAGCAGTACTTC. This chain uses TRBV7-2 with TRBJ2-1, with 7 bases aligning to TRBD2. The DNA end lines up better with TRBJ2-7; the J call may be wrong. CDR1 and CDR2 from the germline V gene are SGHTA and FQGNSA. CDR3 length: 16 residues.

This clonotype was counted between two and nine times. V is TRBV7-2 and J is TRBJ2-1; 8 bases line up with TRBD2. Germline loops: CDR1 SGHTA, CDR2 FQGNSA. V shed 5 bases, J shed 15 bases, and the junction held 12 bases outside the gene matches. This CDR3 region has 13 residues. CDR3 amino acids: CASSLEAASGPFF. In DNA form, the CDR3 reads TGTGCCAGCAGCCTAGAGGCCGCTAGCGGGCCGTTCTTC.

The rearrangement joins TRBV20-1 to TRBJ2-5, with 12 bases fitting TRBD2. The J call may be mistaken, given a closer DNA end match to TRBJ2-7. The CDR3 has 15 amino acids. The V gene's germline CDR1 is DFQATT and CDR2 SNEGSKA (reference sequence). The chain's CDR3 is CSARGGLAGIYEQYF. The CDR3 nucleotides are TGCAGTGCTAGGGGCGGACTAGCGGGAATTTACGAGCAGTACTTC.

This clonotype was seen a handful of times. The chain couples TRBV6-1 to TRBJ2-4, with D unclear. Germline V gene lookup returns CDR1 MNHNS and CDR2 SASEGT. V was trimmed by 1 base and J by 8 bases, leaving 15 bases between them. This CDR3 region has 15 residues. CDR3 in DNA: TGTGCCAGCAGTGAAGGGTTCGGGCCTTGGGACATTCAGTACTTC. Translating it yields CASSEGFGPWDIQYF.

The chain links TRBV6-4 to TRBJ1-2, with D perhaps matching TRBD1 (5 bases). V was trimmed by 0 bases and J by 8 bases, leaving 16 bases between them. CDR3 length: 15 residues. From germline, CDR1 is MRHNA and CDR2 SNTAGT. The CDR3 DNA is TGTGCCAGCAGTGACTCCGGGACCTCATCGGGGGGCTACACCTTC. It translates to CASSDSGTSSGGYTF.

This clonotype has only a few counts. The V and J genes are TRBV20-1 and TRBJ1-6, with a possible D match to TRBD1 (5 bases). V lost 1 base and J lost 7, with 5 bases in between. The CDR3 consists of 12 residues. Germline lookup yields CDR1 DFQATT and CDR2 SNEGSKA (reference sequence). As DNA, the CDR3 is TGCAGTGCTAGAGGGGGGAATTCACCCCTCCACTTT. It specifies CSARGGNSPLHF.

The table lists this clonotype with many counts. The chain couples TRBV29-1 to TRBJ2-1, with a weak D call TRBD2 (6 bases). CDR1 is SQVTM and CDR2 is ANQGSEA in the germline V gene. This CDR3 has 15 residues. The V and J ends lost 2 bases and 5 bases respectively, with 16 bases between them. CDR3 sequence reads: CSVESAGRSNNEQFF. The CDR3 coding sequence is TGCAGCGTTGAATCGGCAGGGAGGTCCAACAATGAGCAGTTCTTC.

This clonotype was seen a few times. The chain has TRBV7-9 and TRBJ2-7; 8 positions match TRBD1. CDR3 size: 15 residues. CDR1 is SEHNR and CDR2 is FQNEAQ in the germline V gene (reference sequence). Trimming removed 4 bases from V and 4 bases from J; junction bases left unmatched: 9. The CDR3 DNA is TGTGCCAGCAGCTCAGGACAGGGTAAAGGTTACGAGCAGTACTTC. This gives the protein CASSSGQGKGYEQYF.

In its sample, this clonotype was seen a few times. V gene TRBV2 combines with J gene TRBJ2-3; weak D call: TRBD1 (6 bases). The V end lost 5 bases, the J end lost 1 base, and 13 bases lay between the germline ends. Germline V gene data show CDR1 as SNHLY and CDR2 as FYNNEI. The CDR3 spans 15 residues. CDR3 residues: CASSTGQPGTDTQYF. Here the CDR3 DNA reads TGTGCCAGCAGTACCGGACAGCCCGGCACAGATACGCAGTATTTT.

This clonotype was found once. This rearrangement joins TRBV7-2 to TRBJ1-6; 10 bases fit TRBD1. This CDR3 spans 15 amino acids. Germline CDR1 and CDR2: SGHTA and FQGNSA. Germline trimming cut 3 bases from V and 8 bases from J; bases unmatched to any gene: 4. The CDR3 DNA is TGTGCCAGCAGCTTTCCGACAGGGGGCGATTCACCCCTCCACTTT. Translated, it gives CASSFPTGGDSPLHF. Filled out from reference TRBV7-2 and TRBJ1-6, the complete variable domain reads GAGVSQSPSNKVTEKGKDVELRCDPISGHTALYWYRQSLGQGLEFLIYFQGNSAPDKSGLPSDRFSAERTGGSVSTLTIQRTQQEDSAVYLCASSFPTGGDSPLHFGNGTRLTVT.

About this clonotype: A read error is possible here, since a much larger clone lies one base away. V gene TRBV28 combines with J gene TRBJ2-5, with 7 bases lining up with TRBD1. This CDR3 is 13 amino acids long. Germline assignment: CDR1 MDHEN and CDR2 SYDVKM. Trimming cost V 10 bases and J 3 bases; bases outside gene matches: 8. For the CDR3, the DNA is TGTGCCAACAGCCTTGGGACAGAAGAGACCCAGTACTTC. Translating gives CANSLGTEETQYF.

This clonotype was detected a few times. The chain is built from TRBV29-1 and TRBJ2-7; 13 nucleotides align to TRBD2. Losses at the gene ends were 3 bases for V and 2 bases for J; bases not matched to a gene: 7. Per the germline V gene, CDR1 is SQVTM and CDR2 is ANQGSEA. The CDR3 has 16 residues. In DNA form, the CDR3 reads TGCAGCGTTGAGGGGGGGACTAGCGGGAAAGCCTACGAGCAGTACTTC. It translates to CSVEGGTSGKAYEQYF.